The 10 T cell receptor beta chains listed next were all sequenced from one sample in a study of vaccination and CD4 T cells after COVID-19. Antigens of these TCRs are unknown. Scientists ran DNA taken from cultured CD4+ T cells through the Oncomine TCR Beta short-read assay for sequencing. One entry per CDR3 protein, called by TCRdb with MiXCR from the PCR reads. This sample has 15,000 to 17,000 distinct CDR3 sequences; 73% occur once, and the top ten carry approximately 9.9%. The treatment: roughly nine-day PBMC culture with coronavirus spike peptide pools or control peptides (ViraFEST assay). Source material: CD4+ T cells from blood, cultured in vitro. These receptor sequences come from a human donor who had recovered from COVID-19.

The CDR3 DNA sequence: TGTGCCAGCAGCTTCTTCTCGGGGGATGGCTACACCTTC. As protein: CASSFFSGDGYTF. The V and J genes are TRBV5-4 and TRBJ1-2; D may be TRBD1 (5 bases). The CDR3 totals 13 residues. Germline V gene sequence: CDR1 SGHNT, CDR2 YYREEE (reference sequence). V lost 2 bases to trimming and J lost 6 bases, with 11 bases between them.

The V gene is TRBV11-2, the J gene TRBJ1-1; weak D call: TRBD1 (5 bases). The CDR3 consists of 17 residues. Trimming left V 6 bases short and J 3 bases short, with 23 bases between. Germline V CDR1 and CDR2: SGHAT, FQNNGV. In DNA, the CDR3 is TGTGCCAGCAGGCGGATGGCAGGGATTAAGAGAGACACTGAAGCTTTCTTT. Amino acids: CASRRMAGIKRDTEAFF.

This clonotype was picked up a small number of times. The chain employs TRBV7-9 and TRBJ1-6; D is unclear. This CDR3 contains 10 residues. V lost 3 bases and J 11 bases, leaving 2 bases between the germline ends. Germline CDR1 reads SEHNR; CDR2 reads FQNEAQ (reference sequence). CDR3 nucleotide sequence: TGTGCCAGCAGCTTCCCACCCCTCCACTTT. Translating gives CASSFPPLHF.

CDR3 protein: CASSFGEAYGYTF. CDR3 nucleotides: TGCGCCAGCAGCTTTGGAGAGGCCTATGGCTACACCTTC. The chain recombines TRBV5-1 with TRBJ1-2; unclear D gene. Germline V lookup: CDR1 SGHRS, CDR2 YFSETQ. Trimming took off 2 bases at V and 4 bases at J, with 9 bases between the two ends. The CDR3 consists of 13 residues.

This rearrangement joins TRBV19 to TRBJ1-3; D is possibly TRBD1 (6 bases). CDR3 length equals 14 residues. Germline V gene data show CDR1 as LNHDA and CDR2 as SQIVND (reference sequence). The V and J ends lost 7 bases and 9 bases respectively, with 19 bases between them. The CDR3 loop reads CASTDDRSFGTIYF. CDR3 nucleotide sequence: TGTGCCAGTACCGATGACAGGTCATTTGGCACCATATATTTT.

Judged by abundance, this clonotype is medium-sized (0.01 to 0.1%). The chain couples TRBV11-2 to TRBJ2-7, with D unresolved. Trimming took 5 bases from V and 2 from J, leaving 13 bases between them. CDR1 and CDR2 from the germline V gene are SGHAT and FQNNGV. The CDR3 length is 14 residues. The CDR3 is CASSPRAPPYEQYF. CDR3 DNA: TGTGCCAGCAGCCCTCGGGCGCCGCCCTACGAGCAGTACTTC.

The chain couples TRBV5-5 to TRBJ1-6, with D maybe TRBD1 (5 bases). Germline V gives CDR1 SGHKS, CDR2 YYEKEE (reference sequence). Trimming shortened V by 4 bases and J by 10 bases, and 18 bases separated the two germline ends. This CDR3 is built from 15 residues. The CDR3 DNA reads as TGTGCCAGCAGCCCCCGGGACCTGCTAGAGTCACCCCTCCACTTT. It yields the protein CASSPRDLLESPLHF.

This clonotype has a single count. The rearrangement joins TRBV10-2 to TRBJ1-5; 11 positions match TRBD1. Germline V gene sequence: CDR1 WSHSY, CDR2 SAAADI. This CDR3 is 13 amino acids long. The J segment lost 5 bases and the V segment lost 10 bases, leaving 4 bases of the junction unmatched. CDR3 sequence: CAMTDRGHQPQHF. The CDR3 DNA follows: TGCGCCATGACGGACAGGGGGCATCAGCCCCAGCATTTT.

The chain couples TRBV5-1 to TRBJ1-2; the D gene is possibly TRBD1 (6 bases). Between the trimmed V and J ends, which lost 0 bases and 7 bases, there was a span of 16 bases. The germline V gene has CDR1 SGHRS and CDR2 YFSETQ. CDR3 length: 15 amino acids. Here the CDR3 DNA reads TGCGCCAGCAGCTTGGCCGGGACATCTGCTGGTGGCTACACCTTC. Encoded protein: CASSLAGTSAGGYTF. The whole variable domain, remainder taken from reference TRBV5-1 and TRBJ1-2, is KAGVTQTPRYLIKTRGQQVTLSCSPISGHRSVSWYQQTPGQGLQFLFEYFSETQRNKGNFPGRFSGRQFSNSRSEMNVSTLELGDSALYLCASSLAGTSAGGYTFGSGTRLTVV.

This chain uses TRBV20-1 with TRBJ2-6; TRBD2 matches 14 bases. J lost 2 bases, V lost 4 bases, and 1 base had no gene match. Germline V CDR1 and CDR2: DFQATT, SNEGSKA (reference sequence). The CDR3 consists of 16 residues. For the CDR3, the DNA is TGCAGTGCTAAGACTAGCGGGAGGGCTGGGGCCAACGTCCTGACTTTC. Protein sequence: CSAKTSGRAGANVLTF.